A single sample is the source of the 2 T cell receptor beta chains below, sequenced in a study of shared clonotypes between healthy human individuals. CD45RO-negative cells were positively selected for CCR7, leaving out terminally differentiated effector memory CD45RA+ cells. Sequencing was performed with immunoSEQ multiplex PCR; in TCRdb, only in-frame clones are kept and a portion is missing. This table has 2 million to 2.5 million clones, over 85% appearing once. The sequenced sample consisted of naive CD8+ T cells sorted from blood. The receptor source for this set is a man aged 18 to 30 in good health.

The V gene is TRBV15, the J gene TRBJ2-7; D gene uncertain. The V and J ends lost 1 base and 0 bases respectively, with 13 bases between them. The CDR3 runs 16 residues. The germline V gene encodes CDR1 LNHNV and CDR2 YYDKDF (reference sequence). The CDR3 loop is CATSRVVDPDSYEQYF. The CDR3 DNA reads as TGTGCCACCAGCAGAGTAGTAGACCCCGACTCCTACGAGCAGTACTTC.

The chain joins TRBV27 to TRBJ2-3, with D perhaps TRBD1 (5 bases). There are 15 residues in the CDR3. CDR1 and CDR2 (germline): MNHEY, SMNVEV (reference sequence). Trimming removed 1 base at V and 4 bases at J, with 12 bases between. CDR3 nucleotides: TGTGCCAGCAGTTTATTCGCAGGGAATTCAGATACGCAGTATTTT. Its protein is CASSLFAGNSDTQYF.